Reported below is one TCR beta chain. Its antigen is unknown. This entry is derived from a study of neurological immune-mediated disorders. General study findings and limits: Because no CDR3 amino acid sequences were shared across subjects by expanded clones, private repertoires were suggested in all groups. HTLV-1-associated myelopathy displayed the greatest TCR clonal expansion, and multiple sclerosis exhibited the smallest, lower than that of healthy controls.

Trimming removed 2 bases from V and 10 bases from J, with 19 bases in between. The CDR3 consists of 16 residues. Germline CDR1 reads SGHRS; CDR2 reads YFSETQ. The sample's time point: technical triplicate 2. Unsorted libraries were prepared from 2 million PBMCs that had been stored at -80 C. With 10-nucleotide random UMIs, 5'RACE was used to make the cDNA. MiXCR, applied by TCRdb to the 5' RACE reads, yields one record per CDR3 protein. The sample includes about 59,000 distinct CDR3 sequences, less than 25% of them seen just once. The V call is TRBV5-1, the J call TRBJ1-6; possibly TRBD1 for D (5 bases). This sequence was found in a man between 60 and 75 years old with HTLV-1-associated myelopathy (HAM/TSP). The specimen was PBMCs. The CDR3 protein is CASSFQGDLGRSPLHF. In DNA, the CDR3 is TGCGCCAGCAGCTTCCAAGGGGACTTGGGGAGGTCACCCCTCCACTTT. Full variable domain (remainder filled in from reference TRBV5-1 and TRBJ1-6): KAGVTQTPRYLIKTRGQQVTLSCSPISGHRSVSWYQQTPGQGLQFLFEYFSETQRNKGNFPGRFSGRQFSNSRSEMNVSTLELGDSALYLCASSFQGDLGRSPLHFGNGTRLTVT.